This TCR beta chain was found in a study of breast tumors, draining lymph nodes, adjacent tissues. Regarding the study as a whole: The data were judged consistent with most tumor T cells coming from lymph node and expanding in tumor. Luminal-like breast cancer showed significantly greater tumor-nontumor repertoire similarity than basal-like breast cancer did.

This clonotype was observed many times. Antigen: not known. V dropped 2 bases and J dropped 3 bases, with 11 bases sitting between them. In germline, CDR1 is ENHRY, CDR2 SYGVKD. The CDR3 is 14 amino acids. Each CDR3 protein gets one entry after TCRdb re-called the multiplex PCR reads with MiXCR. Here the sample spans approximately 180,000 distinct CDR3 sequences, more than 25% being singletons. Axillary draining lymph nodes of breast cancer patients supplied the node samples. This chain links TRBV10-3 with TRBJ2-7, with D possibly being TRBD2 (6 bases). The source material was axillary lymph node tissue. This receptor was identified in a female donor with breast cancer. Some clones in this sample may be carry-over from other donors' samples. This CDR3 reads CAISERESGYEQYF. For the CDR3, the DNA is TGTGCCATCAGTGAGCGGGAGAGTGGCTACGAGCAGTACTTC.